This note documents a single T cell receptor beta chain sequence. The antigen remains unidentified. Between the trimmed V and J ends, which lost 8 bases and 6 bases, there was a span of 13 bases. Per the germline V gene, CDR1 is SEHNR and CDR2 is FQNEAQ (reference sequence). The CDR3 runs to 13 residues. The data originate from a study of CD8 T cells in Susac syndrome. Study-wide findings and caveats: Clonal CD8+ expansion in Susac was highest in TEMRA cells and active patients.

RNA, at roughly 0.45 to 1 ug, was reverse transcribed with random hexamers. From the immunoSEQ multiplex PCR reads, TCRdb called clonotypes with MiXCR, one entry per CDR3 protein. The repertoire has 120,000 or so distinct CDR3 sequences, about 93% of them found once; the top ten carry approximately 0.2%. The sample comprised CD8+ T cells from PBMCs. The chain is built from TRBV7-9 and TRBJ1-4; unclear D gene. This sequence originates from a human donor with Susac syndrome. The DNA of the CDR3 is TGTGCCAGCGCGGTCCCCGAGTATGAAAAACTGTTTTTT. Amino acid sequence: CASAVPEYEKLFF.